This entry concerns a single T cell receptor beta chain. Its antigen is still unknown. No base-level quality is on record; no much larger clone is a single base apart. The data were taken from a study of spatial heterogeneity in lung cancer (dated by TCRdb to between 2017 and 2020). As for the study more broadly: Beta-chain transcripts were consistently detected in greater numbers than alpha-chain transcripts, which likely reflects a higher abundance of beta-chain transcripts. In the raw uncorrected reads, each unique combination of TCR and UMI appeared more than ten times on average. TCR repertoire features were related to nonsynonymous mutation counts determined by whole-exome sequencing of tumor tissue. The study quantitatively compared TCR alpha and beta repertoires across multiple tumor regions, matched nontumor lung and blood in non-small cell lung cancer. Both alpha and beta chains were TCR-sequenced in samples taken at surgery, namely 220 tumor regions, 63 to 70 matched nontumor lung samples and approximately 58 PBMC samples. A strong correlation was found between TCR transcript counts in tumor regions and a T cell transcriptional module score from matched bulk RNA-seq.

The CDR3 has 13 amino acids, counting the end cysteine and phenylalanine. Solely the CDR3 DNA is kept, with 39 bases framed from the first base. Trimming takes 2 bases from V and 1 base from J, and the germline ends sit 5 bases apart. From a lookup of the germline V gene (reference sequence), CDR1 and CDR2 are LGHDT and YNNKEL. Receptors were amplified or captured by 5' RACE. The instrument given in TCRdb is NextSeq 500. To allow correction of PCR and sequencing errors, the TCR library protocol tagged every TCR cDNA molecule with a unique molecular identifier. Regarding the original processing steps: TCR identification, UMI-based error correction and CDR3 extraction were all carried out with Decombinator tools. TCRs above a frequency of 2 per 1,000, corresponding to the top 1% of the tumor frequency distribution, were defined as expanded. Expanded tumor TCRs were classed as regional if statistically deemed absent (corrected P<0.05) from at least one tumor region, otherwise ubiquitous. Rényi diversity was computed with the R vegan package after subsampling each repertoire 100 times to 5,000 TCRs. CDR3 similarity networks were built from amino acid triplet string-kernel similarity, connecting CDR3s with pairwise similarity above 0.82. TCRdb took the public reads, trimmed them with fastp at Q25, ran MiXCR for clone calling and kept in-frame beta chains. For every CDR3 protein sequence, its rows merge into one entry that carries the most common genes and DNA. These V and J calls rely on TCRdb rather than the paper's analysis. The sample has 20,000 to 30,000 distinct CDR3 sequences on record, roughly 9% of them singletons. The ten biggest clones cover approximately 8% of the sample.

Interpreted using the paper, the time point label stands for: sample taken at primary tumor resection. The donors were 65 to 85 patients from the lung TRACERx cohort who had early-stage, untreated non-small cell lung cancer. For TCR sequencing, whole RNA was extracted from tumor and nontumor lung tissue, or from cryopreserved PBMC samples, and no cell sorting was done. A patient was chosen for TCR sequencing only when enough RNA was available from at least two tumor regions. A lung pathologist reviewed the tumor and adjacent nontumor lung specimens before the specimens were selected. Summary of the overall study and its limitations: Confirming at a functional level the hypothesis that regional TCRs recognize regional mutations was considered to require additional single-cell paired TCR alpha and beta sequencing. TCR-seq was estimated to cover only about 7% of tumor T cells for alpha chains and around 13% for beta chains. The tumor nonsynonymous mutation count correlated with the number of expanded alpha and beta TCRs within the tumor. Counts of ubiquitous and regional expanded TCRs were found to correlate with counts of ubiquitous and regional nonsynonymous mutations, respectively.

The specimen was lung tumor tissue, collected at surgery. The source of this sequence is a male donor with early-stage non-small cell lung cancer. The chain is made from TRBV3-1 and TRBJ1-1; the D gene cannot be resolved reliably. The CDR3: CASSQWGNTEAFF. The DNA sequence reads TGTGCCAGCAGCCAATGGGGGAACACTGAAGCTTTCTTT.